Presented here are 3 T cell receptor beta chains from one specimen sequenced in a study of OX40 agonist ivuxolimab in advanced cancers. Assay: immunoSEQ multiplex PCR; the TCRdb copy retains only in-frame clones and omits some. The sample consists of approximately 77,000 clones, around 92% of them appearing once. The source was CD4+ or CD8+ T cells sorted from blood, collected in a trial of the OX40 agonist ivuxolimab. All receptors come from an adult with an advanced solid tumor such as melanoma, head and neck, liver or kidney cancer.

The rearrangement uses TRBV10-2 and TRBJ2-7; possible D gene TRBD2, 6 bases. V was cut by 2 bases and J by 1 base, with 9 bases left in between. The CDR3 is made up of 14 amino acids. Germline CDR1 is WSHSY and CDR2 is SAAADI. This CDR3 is CASSEGGRSYEQYF. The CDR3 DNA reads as TGCGCCAGCAGTGAGGGGGGGAGATCCTACGAGCAGTACTTC.

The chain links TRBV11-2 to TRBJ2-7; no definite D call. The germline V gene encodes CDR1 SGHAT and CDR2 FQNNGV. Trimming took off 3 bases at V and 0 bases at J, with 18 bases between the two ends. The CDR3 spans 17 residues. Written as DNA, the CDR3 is TGTGCCAGCAGCTTGGCCCCCGGGCAGGCGTTCTCCTACGAGCAGTACTTC. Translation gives CASSLAPGQAFSYEQYF.

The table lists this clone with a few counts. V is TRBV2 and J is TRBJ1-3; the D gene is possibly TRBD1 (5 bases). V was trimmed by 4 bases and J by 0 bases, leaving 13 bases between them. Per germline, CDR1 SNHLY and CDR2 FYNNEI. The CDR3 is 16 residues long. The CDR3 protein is CASSADNSFSGNTIYF. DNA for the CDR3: TGTGCCAGCAGTGCGGACAATTCGTTCTCTGGAAACACCATATATTTT.